This T cell receptor (beta chain) was captured in a study of T cells in localized non-small cell lung cancer. Findings of the study overall: Blood T cell density predicted longer survival; adjacent-lung clonality, shorter. Adjacent lung held a median roughly 54 of the top 100 tumor clones. One tumor region alone was sequenced, and heterogeneity therefore remains possible. Uninvolved nearby lung showed the greatest T cell clonality, exceeding that found in tumor.

The germline V gene has CDR1 MDHEN and CDR2 SYDVKM. Germline trimming cut 7 bases from V and 2 bases from J; bases unmatched to any gene: 17. The length of the CDR3 is 17 residues. This clone appeared a single time. Its antigen is undetermined. TCRdb's copy holds only in-frame clones and misses some; the assay was immunoSEQ multiplex PCR. The sample shows more than 100,000 clones, 89% of them seen only once. The sample in question was peripheral blood, obtained before any cancer treatment. This chain uses TRBV28 with TRBJ2-7; 7 bases agree with TRBD2. The receptor comes from a female donor of 60 years or more with stage I lung adenocarcinoma. The CDR3 sequence is CASTPDGGGSIPYEQYF. In nucleotides, the CDR3 is TGTGCCAGCACCCCCGACGGTGGCGGGAGTATACCCTACGAGCAGTACTTC. Full variable domain (outside the CDR3, taken from reference TRBV28 and TRBJ2-7): DVKVTQSSRYLVKRTGEKVFLECVQDMDHENMFWYRQDPGLGLRLIYFSYDVKMKEKGDIPEGYSVSREKKERFSLILESASTNQTSMYLCASTPDGGGSIPYEQYFGPGTRLTVT.